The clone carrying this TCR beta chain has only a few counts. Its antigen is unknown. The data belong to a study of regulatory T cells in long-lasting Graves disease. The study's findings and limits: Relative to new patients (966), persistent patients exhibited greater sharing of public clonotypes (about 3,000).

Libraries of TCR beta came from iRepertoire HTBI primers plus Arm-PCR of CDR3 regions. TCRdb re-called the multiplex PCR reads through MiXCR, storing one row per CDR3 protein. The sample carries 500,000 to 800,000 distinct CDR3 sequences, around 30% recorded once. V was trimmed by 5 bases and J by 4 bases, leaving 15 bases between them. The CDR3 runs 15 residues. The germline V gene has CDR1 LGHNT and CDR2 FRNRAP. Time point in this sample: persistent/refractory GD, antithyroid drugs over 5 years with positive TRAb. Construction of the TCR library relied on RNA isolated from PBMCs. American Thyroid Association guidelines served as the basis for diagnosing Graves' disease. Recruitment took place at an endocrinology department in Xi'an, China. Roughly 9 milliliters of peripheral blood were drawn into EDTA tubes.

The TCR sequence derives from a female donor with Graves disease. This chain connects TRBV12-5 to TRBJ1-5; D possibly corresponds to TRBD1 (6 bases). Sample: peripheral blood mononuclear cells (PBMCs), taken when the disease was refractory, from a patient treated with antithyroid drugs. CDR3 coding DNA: TGTGCTAGTGGTGCCAACGGACAGAAGAATCAGCCCCAGCATTTT. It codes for CASGANGQKNQPQHF.